The 26 T cell receptor beta chains below come from one sample, sequenced in a study of PD-1 blockade in classical Hodgkin lymphoma. The method was immunoSEQ multiplex PCR; TCRdb's version includes in-frame clones alone and lacks a portion of them. Among around 13,000 clones listed, about 73% were seen once. Each patient's relapse followed autologous stem cell transplantation, and brentuximab vedotin exposure varied. The input for sequencing was peripheral blood mononuclear cells (PBMCs), taken before the second cycle of nivolumab. The receptors shown here come from a human donor with classical Hodgkin lymphoma.

The V gene is TRBV4-3, the J gene TRBJ2-6, with D perhaps matching TRBD2 (7 bases). This CDR3 is built from 16 residues. Trimming stripped 1 base from V and 4 bases from J, with 11 bases between. Germline assignment: CDR1 LGHNA and CDR2 YSLEER. The CDR3 nucleotides are TGCGCCAGCAGCCAAGTAGGGGGGGTCGGGGCCAACGTCCTGACTTTC. Amino acid sequence: CASSQVGGVGANVLTF.

This chain links TRBV19 with TRBJ1-3; D unresolved. CDR1 and CDR2 (germline): LNHDA, SQIVND (reference sequence). Trimming left V 4 bases short and J 6 bases short, with 4 bases between. The CDR3 consists of 11 residues. The CDR3: CASSSVNTIYF. In DNA form, the CDR3 reads TGTGCCAGTAGTAGTGTAAACACCATATATTTT.

The gene calls are TRBV2 and TRBJ2-7; 9 nucleotides agree with TRBD2. J was trimmed by 2 bases and V by 5 bases; bases with no gene match: 7. Germline CDR1 is SNHLY and CDR2 is FYNNEI. The CDR3 extends over 15 amino acids. CDR3 amino acids: CASSYRAGGPYEQYF. CDR3 coding DNA: TGTGCCAGCAGTTACCGAGCGGGGGGCCCCTACGAGCAGTACTTC.

The V call is TRBV11-2, the J call TRBJ2-7; D gene uncertain. CDR1 and CDR2 (germline): SGHAT, FQNNGV. The CDR3 is 14 amino acids. Trimming took 0 bases from V and 0 from J, leaving 6 bases between them. The CDR3 nucleotides read TGTGCCAGCAGCTTAGATAACTACTCCTACGAGCAGTACTTC. Its protein is CASSLDNYSYEQYF.

The chain uses TRBV6-5 and TRBJ1-1; D may be TRBD1 (5 bases). Per the germline V gene, CDR1 is MNHEY and CDR2 is SVGAGI. Trimming shortened V by 6 bases and J by 4 bases, and 15 bases separated the two germline ends. The CDR3 length is 14 residues. CDR3 sequence reads: CASSRGVVGTEAFF. DNA of the CDR3: TGTGCCAGCAGCCGAGGGGTTGTAGGCACTGAAGCTTTCTTT.

Written as DNA, the CDR3 is TGTGCCAGCAGATTCCAGGGGGCGGGATATGGCTACACCTTC. It yields the protein CASRFQGAGYGYTF. This chain links TRBV5-5 with TRBJ1-2; 8 bases agree with TRBD1. This CDR3 comprises 14 residues. V was pared by 5 bases and J by 5 bases, with 8 bases of the junction left unmatched. In germline, CDR1 is SGHKS, CDR2 YYEKEE (reference sequence).

The gene calls are TRBV5-4 and TRBJ2-5; 7 nucleotides match TRBD2. Per the germline V gene, CDR1 is SGHNT and CDR2 is YYREEE (reference sequence). J was trimmed by 5 bases and V by 7 bases; bases with no gene match: 14. The CDR3 runs to 15 residues. The CDR3 spells CASGRILAAVETQYF. In DNA form, the CDR3 reads TGTGCCAGCGGTCGAATCCTAGCGGCGGTCGAGACCCAGTACTTC.

DNA for the CDR3: TGTGCCAGTTCCCAGTGGGGAGAGCAGTTCTTC. It codes for CASSQWGEQFF. V usage is TRBV7-8 and J usage is TRBJ2-1; D remains ambiguous. The CDR3 is 11 amino acids. Germline V gene lookup returns CDR1 SGHVS and CDR2 FQNEAQ. V lost 9 bases and J 10 bases, leaving 13 bases between the germline ends.

V is TRBV7-2 and J is TRBJ2-5; possible D gene TRBD2, 7 bases. This CDR3 spans 15 amino acids. Germline V lookup: CDR1 SGHTA, CDR2 FQGNSA. V lost 1 base, J lost 2 bases, and 11 bases lay in between. This CDR3 reads CASSLEGGLQETQYF. CDR3 DNA sequence: TGTGCCAGCAGCTTAGAGGGGGGGTTACAAGAGACCCAGTACTTC.

This clone was counted a few times. The chain joins TRBV4-3 to TRBJ1-4; a weak D match, TRBD1 (5 bases). V was pared by 0 bases and J by 3 bases, with 8 bases between. There are 15 residues in the CDR3. Per the germline V gene, CDR1 is LGHNA and CDR2 is YSLEER. The CDR3 protein is CASSQDWGPNEKLFF. Written as DNA, the CDR3 is TGCGCCAGCAGCCAAGATTGGGGCCCTAATGAAAAACTGTTTTTT.

Points on this clone: One end of the junction does not line up with germline, which may come from a read error. This chain connects TRBV7-7 to TRBJ2-1; 10 nucleotides agree with TRBD1. This CDR3 spans 15 amino acids. CDR1 is SSHAT and CDR2 is FNYEAQ in the germline V gene (reference sequence). The CDR3 sequence: CASSLGQGLSNEQFF. CDR3 nucleotide sequence: TGTGCTAGCAGCTTGGGACAGGGGCTGAGCAATGAGCAGTTCTTC.

The genes are TRBV5-4 and TRBJ1-2; D is unresolved. Germline CDR1 is SGHNT and CDR2 is YYREEE (reference sequence). This CDR3 region has 11 residues. V was pared by 7 bases and J by 6 bases, with 10 bases between. The CDR3 nucleotides read TGTGCCAGCGGGGTTTCAGATGGCTACACCTTC. Amino acids: CASGVSDGYTF.

The chain is built from TRBV18 and TRBJ2-5; 8 bases align to TRBD2. Germline trimming cut 1 base from V and 4 bases from J; bases unmatched to any gene: 11. The CDR3 has 17 residues. CDR1 is KGHSH, CDR2 LQKENI, per germline. CDR3: CASSPLPLAGGGETQYF. DNA for the CDR3: TGTGCCAGCTCACCACTTCCCTTGGCGGGGGGTGGAGAGACCCAGTACTTC.

The chain is built from TRBV27 and TRBJ2-1; 9 nucleotides agree with TRBD2. This CDR3 region has 18 residues. Germline CDR1 reads MNHEY; CDR2 reads SMNVEV (reference sequence). The ends lost 0 bases at V and 10 bases at J; junction bases unmatched: 16. The CDR3 sequence is CASSLSFPAGGAVGEQFF. The CDR3 DNA sequence: TGTGCCAGCAGTTTATCGTTCCCGGCGGGGGGGGCAGTAGGGGAGCAGTTCTTC.

The count of this clone is one. This rearrangement joins TRBV6-5 to TRBJ2-7; the D is unclear. Trimming removed 2 bases from V and 2 bases from J, with 10 bases in between. The CDR3 runs to 14 residues. CDR1 and CDR2 (germline): MNHEY, SVGAGI. The chain's CDR3 is CASSYLGLPYEQYF. CDR3 nucleotide sequence: TGTGCCAGCAGTTACCTGGGGTTACCCTACGAGCAGTACTTC.

This clone was observed once. This rearrangement joins TRBV7-2 to TRBJ2-1; TRBD2 is a possible D gene (6 bases). The CDR3 extends over 15 amino acids. Germline-derived CDR1 and CDR2 are SGHTA and FQGNSA. V lost 6 bases and J 9 bases, leaving 21 bases between the germline ends. The CDR3 spells CASSSLMTRVSEQFF. The CDR3 bases are TGTGCCAGCAGTTCTTTAATGACTAGGGTGAGTGAGCAGTTCTTC.

DNA of the CDR3: TGTGCCAGCAGTCCTCGTGGCAGGAACTATGGCTACACCTTC. Translated: CASSPRGRNYGYTF. The rearrangement links TRBV28 to TRBJ1-2, with no clear D. The CDR3 has 14 residues. Trimming pared 5 bases from V and 2 bases from J, leaving 12 bases between. Germline-derived CDR1 and CDR2 are MDHEN and SYDVKM.

V and J are TRBV7-9 and TRBJ2-1, with no clear D. The CDR3 contains 14 residues. Germline assignment: CDR1 SEHNR and CDR2 FQNEAQ (reference sequence). V lost 3 bases and J 0 bases, leaving 6 bases between the germline ends. The CDR3: CASSFQSSYNEQFF. Written as DNA, the CDR3 is TGTGCCAGCAGCTTTCAGTCCTCCTACAATGAGCAGTTCTTC.

The chain is built from TRBV5-4 and TRBJ2-3; a possible D gene is TRBD1 (6 bases). This CDR3 contains 16 residues. Trimming pared 4 bases from V and 1 base from J, leaving 16 bases between. Germline V gene data show CDR1 as SGHNT and CDR2 as YYREEE (reference sequence). CDR3 sequence reads: CASSPPLAGGTDTQYF. Here the CDR3 DNA reads TGTGCCAGCAGCCCACCTTTAGCAGGGGGCACAGATACGCAGTATTTT.

This clone was detected only a few times. The chain uses TRBV7-9 and TRBJ1-5, with 9 bases identical to TRBD1. Trimming at V came to 5 bases and at J to 7 bases, leaving 3 bases not matched to a gene. The germline CDR1 and CDR2 sequences are SEHNR and FQNEAQ (reference sequence). The CDR3 has 13 amino acids. The DNA of the CDR3 is TGTGCCAGCAGCCGACAGGGGGGGCAGCCCCAGCATTTT. Protein product: CASSRQGGQPQHF. Drawing the rest from reference TRBV7-9 and TRBJ1-5, the complete variable domain is DTGVSQNPRHKITKRGQNVTFRCDPISEHNRLYWYRQTLGQGPEFLTYFQNEAQLEKSRLLSDRFSAERPKGSFSTLEIQRTEQGDSAMYLCASSRQGGQPQHFGDGTRLSIL.

This chain uses TRBV7-3 with TRBJ2-5, with D unresolved. CDR1 is SGHTA, CDR2 FQGTGA, per germline. V dropped 1 base and J dropped 5 bases, with 14 bases sitting between them. The CDR3 sequence is 15 residues long. The CDR3 region is CASSLSGSPRETQYF. CDR3 bases: TGTGCCAGCAGCTTAAGTGGCAGTCCAAGGGAGACCCAGTACTTC.

The chain carries TRBV7-6 and TRBJ2-7; TRBD1 is a possible D gene (6 bases). The germline V gene has CDR1 SGHVS and CDR2 FNYEAQ. The CDR3 contains 16 residues. Trimming stripped 1 base from V and 4 bases from J, with 17 bases between. CDR3 residues: CASSLGTSRGLYEQYF. The CDR3, as DNA: TGTGCCAGCAGCTTAGGAACGAGCAGGGGATTGTACGAGCAGTACTTC. The variable domain in full, with the rest retrieved from reference TRBV7-6 and TRBJ2-7, is GAGVSQSPRYKVTKRGQDVALRCDPISGHVSLYWYRQALGQGPEFLTYFNYEAQQDKSGLPNDRFSAERPEGSISTLTIQRTEQRDSAMYRCASSLGTSRGLYEQYFGPGTRLTVT.

V usage is TRBV18 and J usage is TRBJ1-1; 10 bases are shared with TRBD1. The junction had 9 bases not matched to a gene; V was cut back by 2 bases and J by 0 bases. Germline V lookup: CDR1 KGHSH, CDR2 LQKENI. CDR3 length: 18 residues. CDR3 region: CASSPLSGGQGMNTEAFF. CDR3 bases: TGTGCCAGCTCACCATTATCTGGGGGACAGGGGATGAACACTGAAGCTTTCTTT.

In its sample, this clone is medium-sized. In DNA form, the CDR3 reads TGTGCCAGCAGCTTATCTACCGGGACTAGCGGGGGGTCCGCAGTTACGCAGTATTTT. Its protein product is CASSLSTGTSGGSAVTQYF. The chain employs TRBV7-2 and TRBJ2-3, with 15 nucleotides matching TRBD2. Germline V gene data show CDR1 as SGHTA and CDR2 as FQGNSA. The CDR3 covers 19 residues. The junction had 14 bases not matched to a gene; V was cut back by 2 bases and J by 8 bases.

Only one count was recorded for this clone. The gene calls are TRBV2 and TRBJ2-7; unclear D gene. V lost 1 base and J lost 0, with 16 bases in between. CDR3 length: 17 amino acids. From germline, CDR1 is SNHLY and CDR2 FYNNEI. The CDR3 DNA reads as TGTGCCAGCAGTGAAGTTGAGGTAGGAACCAGCTCCTACGAGCAGTACTTC. Its translation is CASSEVEVGTSSYEQYF.

V is TRBV10-3 and J is TRBJ1-1; D possibly corresponds to TRBD1 (6 bases). V was clipped by 7 bases and J by 4 bases, with 10 bases between them. Germline values: CDR1 ENHRY, CDR2 SYGVKD. This CDR3 spans 12 amino acids. CDR3 nucleotide sequence: TGTGCCATCAAGGGGGTCCGCACTGAAGCTTTCTTT. This encodes CAIKGVRTEAFF.